The rows below give T cell receptor beta chains drawn from one sample of a study of control samples from healthy donors and cancer patients. The protocol was immunoSEQ multiplex PCR, while the TCRdb copy is restricted to in-frame clones and leaves out a portion. The table shows under 85,000 clones, with approximately 94% occurring only once. Source material: blood. All receptors derive from a middle-aged woman in good health. The CDR3 runs from the conserved cysteine through the conserved F or W. The order of the fields is D gene, V gene, J gene, CDR3 length, clone size, CDR3 protein, CDR3 DNA. A D gene is named only where the DNA matches it firmly. Expanded clones get a size class; other rows say once, few or many, or leave the size out.

d_gene: .
v_gene: TRBV2
j_gene: TRBJ1-4
len: 14
abundance: once
CDR3aa: CASSVIQINEKLFF
CDR3nt: TGTGCCAGCAGTGTTATACAGATTAATGAAAAACTGTTTTTT

d_gene: .
v_gene: TRBV9
j_gene: TRBJ2-7
len: 16
abundance: .
CDR3aa: CASSVGQQASRYEQYF
CDR3nt: TGTGCCAGCAGCGTAGGGCAGCAGGCGAGCCGATACGAGCAGTACTTC

d_gene: .
v_gene: TRBV24-1
j_gene: TRBJ2-2
len: 15
abundance: .
CDR3aa: CATSDLQGETGELFF
CDR3nt: TGTGCCACCAGTGACTTACAGGGAGAGACCGGGGAGCTGTTTTTT

d_gene: TRBD1
v_gene: TRBV29-1
j_gene: TRBJ2-2
len: 14
abundance: .
CDR3aa: CSVGQGGGSGELFF
CDR3nt: TGCAGCGTTGGACAGGGGGGCGGTTCCGGGGAGCTGTTTTTT

d_gene: .
v_gene: TRBV6-1
j_gene: TRBJ2-7
len: 14
abundance: .
CDR3aa: CASTPTGTYYEQYF
CDR3nt: TGTGCCAGCACTCCTACGGGGACATACTACGAGCAGTACTTC

d_gene: TRBD1
v_gene: TRBV6-1
j_gene: TRBJ2-7
len: 16
abundance: .
CDR3aa: CASSEGAGQGRNEQYF
CDR3nt: TGTGCCAGCAGTGAAGGGGCGGGACAGGGGAGGAACGAGCAGTACTTC

d_gene: .
v_gene: TRBV2
j_gene: TRBJ1-1
len: 13
abundance: .
CDR3aa: CASGEGGWTEAFF
CDR3nt: TGTGCCAGCGGGGAAGGGGGATGGACTGAAGCTTTCTTT

d_gene: .
v_gene: TRBV5-1
j_gene: TRBJ1-3
len: 14
abundance: once
CDR3aa: CASSLGFSGNTIYF
CDR3nt: TGCGCCAGCAGCTTAGGGTTCTCTGGAAACACCATATATTTT

d_gene: .
v_gene: TRBV6-1
j_gene: TRBJ1-5
len: 15
abundance: .
CDR3aa: CASSEAGGINQPQHF
CDR3nt: TGTGCCAGCAGTGAAGCCGGGGGGATCAATCAGCCCCAGCATTTT

d_gene: .
v_gene: TRBV12-3/TRBV12-4
j_gene: TRBJ1-1
len: 12
abundance: .
CDR3aa: CASTQSGPEAFF
CDR3nt: TGTGCCAGCACCCAGTCGGGCCCTGAAGCTTTCTTT

d_gene: TRBD1
v_gene: TRBV29-1
j_gene: TRBJ2-1
len: 15
abundance: .
CDR3aa: CSVERGTGFYNEQFF
CDR3nt: TGCAGCGTTGAAAGGGGGACAGGGTTTTACAATGAGCAGTTCTTC

d_gene: .
v_gene: TRBV12-3/TRBV12-4
j_gene: TRBJ2-7
len: 12
abundance: .
CDR3aa: CASSFLSYEQYF
CDR3nt: TGTGCCAGCAGTTTTCTCTCCTACGAGCAGTACTTC

d_gene: .
v_gene: TRBV2
j_gene: TRBJ2-2
len: 15
abundance: .
CDR3aa: CASKNGQLLTGELFF
CDR3nt: TGTGCCAGCAAGAACGGACAGTTACTCACCGGGGAGCTGTTTTTT

d_gene: TRBD2
v_gene: TRBV30
j_gene: TRBJ2-7
len: 13
abundance: .
CDR3aa: CAWNTGLAHEQYF
CDR3nt: TGTGCCTGGAATACGGGACTAGCACACGAGCAGTACTTC

d_gene: .
v_gene: TRBV5-4
j_gene: TRBJ1-2
len: 13
abundance: .
CDR3aa: CASSAGQHYGYTF
CDR3nt: TGTGCCAGCAGCGCAGGACAGCACTATGGCTACACCTTC

d_gene: .
v_gene: TRBV4-2
j_gene: TRBJ1-5
len: 14
abundance: few
CDR3aa: CASSQGSVDQPQHF
CDR3nt: TGTGCCAGCAGCCAAGGGTCAGTGGACCAGCCCCAGCATTTT

d_gene: .
v_gene: TRBV6-4
j_gene: TRBJ1-2
len: 14
abundance: .
CDR3aa: CASRESQGFGGYTF
CDR3nt: TGTGCCAGCAGAGAATCACAGGGATTTGGTGGCTACACCTTC

d_gene: .
v_gene: TRBV4-2
j_gene: TRBJ1-1
len: 14
abundance: .
CDR3aa: CASSLDRGNTEAFF
CDR3nt: TGTGCCAGCAGTTTAGATAGGGGTAACACTGAAGCTTTCTTT

d_gene: .
v_gene: TRBV5-1
j_gene: TRBJ1-1
len: 14
abundance: .
CDR3aa: CASSLQTMNTEAFF
CDR3nt: TGCGCCAGCAGCTTACAGACCATGAACACTGAAGCTTTCTTT

d_gene: TRBD1
v_gene: TRBV29-1
j_gene: TRBJ2-5
len: 12
abundance: .
CDR3aa: CSGTGSQETQYF
CDR3nt: TGCAGCGGGACAGGGAGCCAAGAGACCCAGTACTTC

d_gene: TRBD1
v_gene: TRBV19
j_gene: TRBJ1-1
len: 15
abundance: .
CDR3aa: CASRRLTDRGREAFF
CDR3nt: TGTGCCAGTAGACGACTTACGGACAGGGGGCGCGAGGCTTTCTTT

d_gene: .
v_gene: TRBV6-6
j_gene: TRBJ1-3
len: 16
abundance: once
CDR3aa: CASSRDRLQPGNTIYF
CDR3nt: TGTGCCAGCAGCCGAGATAGACTACAACCTGGAAACACCATATATTTT

d_gene: .
v_gene: TRBV7-2
j_gene: TRBJ2-2
len: 15
abundance: .
CDR3aa: CASSLGRGNTGELFF
CDR3nt: TGTGCCAGCAGCTTAGGACGGGGGAACACCGGGGAGCTGTTTTTT

d_gene: TRBD1
v_gene: TRBV29-1
j_gene: TRBJ1-2
len: 15
abundance: .
CDR3aa: CSVEPGQGAAYGYTF
CDR3nt: TGCAGCGTAGAACCGGGACAGGGGGCGGCTTATGGCTACACCTTC

d_gene: .
v_gene: TRBV6-1
j_gene: TRBJ2-2
len: 18
abundance: .
CDR3aa: CASSVPLGQEGGAGELFF
CDR3nt: TGTGCCAGCAGTGTACCCCTGGGACAGGAGGGGGGGGCCGGGGAGCTGTTTTTT

d_gene: TRBD1
v_gene: TRBV25-1
j_gene: TRBJ2-3
len: 17
abundance: .
CDR3aa: CASSEFLTGPSTDTQYF
CDR3nt: TGTGCCAGCAGTGAATTTCTGACAGGGCCTAGCACAGATACGCAGTATTTT

d_gene: .
v_gene: TRBV3-1/TRBV3-2
j_gene: TRBJ1-2
len: 13
abundance: .
CDR3aa: CASSQDQAAGYTF
CDR3nt: TGTGCCAGCAGCCAAGATCAGGCTGCTGGCTACACCTTC

d_gene: .
v_gene: TRBV12-3/TRBV12-4
j_gene: TRBJ2-7
len: 12
abundance: .
CDR3aa: CASSFQGYEQYF
CDR3nt: TGTGCCAGCAGTTTCCAGGGCTACGAGCAGTACTTC

d_gene: .
v_gene: TRBV5-1
j_gene: TRBJ2-3
len: 16
abundance: once
CDR3aa: CASSISGTPSTDTQYF
CDR3nt: TGCGCCAGCAGCATTTCCGGGACCCCCAGCACAGATACGCAGTATTTT

d_gene: .
v_gene: TRBV29-1
j_gene: TRBJ1-2
len: 14
abundance: .
CDR3aa: CSVSIPGTENGYTF
CDR3nt: TGCAGCGTTTCCATTCCCGGGACGGAGAATGGCTACACCTTC

d_gene: .
v_gene: TRBV19
j_gene: TRBJ1-1
len: 13
abundance: .
CDR3aa: CASSKDYGTEAFF
CDR3nt: TGTGCCAGTAGTAAGGACTACGGCACTGAAGCTTTCTTT

d_gene: TRBD2
v_gene: TRBV27
j_gene: TRBJ2-2
len: 19
abundance: few
CDR3aa: CATLRRGSSGGTNTGELFF
CDR3nt: TGTGCCACTCTTCGGAGGGGGTCTAGCGGGGGCACGAACACCGGGGAGCTGTTTTTT

d_gene: .
v_gene: TRBV6-6
j_gene: TRBJ1-1
len: 13
abundance: .
CDR3aa: CASSYGEKERAFF
CDR3nt: TGTGCCAGCAGTTACGGGGAGAAGGAGAGAGCTTTCTTT

d_gene: .
v_gene: TRBV10-3
j_gene: TRBJ2-7
len: 14
abundance: .
CDR3aa: CAIGPRVDAYEQYF
CDR3nt: TGTGCCATTGGTCCGAGGGTGGATGCCTACGAGCAGTACTTC

d_gene: TRBD2
v_gene: TRBV6-5
j_gene: TRBJ2-1
len: 15
abundance: .
CDR3aa: CASRPGAGGGDEQFF
CDR3nt: TGTGCCAGCAGGCCAGGGGCGGGAGGGGGTGATGAGCAGTTCTTC

d_gene: .
v_gene: TRBV2
j_gene: TRBJ1-2
len: 12
abundance: .
CDR3aa: CASRIEMGGYTF
CDR3nt: TGTGCCAGCAGGATCGAGATGGGCGGCTACACCTTC

d_gene: TRBD1
v_gene: TRBV28
j_gene: TRBJ1-1
len: 15
abundance: .
CDR3aa: CASSPGQEGYTEAFF
CDR3nt: TGTGCCAGCAGTCCAGGACAGGAGGGGTACACTGAAGCTTTCTTT

d_gene: .
v_gene: TRBV9
j_gene: TRBJ1-1
len: 14
abundance: .
CDR3aa: CASSVVPLNTEAFF
CDR3nt: TGTGCCAGCAGCGTGGTCCCTTTGAACACTGAAGCTTTCTTT

d_gene: .
v_gene: TRBV9
j_gene: TRBJ1-2
len: 12
abundance: .
CDR3aa: CASSVVGAGYTF
CDR3nt: TGTGCCAGCAGCGTAGTAGGGGCTGGCTACACCTTC